This is a list of T cell receptor beta chains from one sample in a study of a mutant IDH1 vaccine in newly diagnosed glioma. TCRdb keeps only in-frame clones here, not all; method: immunoSEQ multiplex PCR. Of roughly 32,000 clones in the sample, roughly 80% were seen once. Their antigen targets remain unknown. Source: PBMCs, taken from a glioma patient whose treatment included an IDH1 peptide vaccine. The receptors come from a woman in her twenties or thirties with glioma. Some clones in this sample may be carry-over from other donors' samples. CDR3s include the opening cysteine and the closing phenylalanine or tryptophan. The order of the fields is CDR3 length, J gene, D gene, V gene, CDR3 protein. A D gene is named only where the DNA matches it firmly.

len: 14; j_gene: TRBJ2-3; d_gene: -; v_gene: TRBV5-6; CDR3aa: CASSPSGGTDTQYF
len: 13; j_gene: TRBJ1-1; d_gene: -; v_gene: TRBV18; CDR3aa: CASSDSGNTEAFF
len: 15; j_gene: TRBJ2-3; d_gene: TRBD2; v_gene: TRBV7-9; CDR3aa: CASSSLAGPWDTQYF
len: 14; j_gene: TRBJ1-1; d_gene: TRBD1; v_gene: TRBV28; CDR3aa: CASSDRGEGTEAFF
len: 13; j_gene: TRBJ2-7; d_gene: -; v_gene: TRBV25-1; CDR3aa: CASSWGQLGEQYF
len: 12; j_gene: TRBJ2-7; d_gene: -; v_gene: TRBV2; CDR3aa: CASSEWAYEQYF
len: 13; j_gene: TRBJ2-7; d_gene: TRBD2; v_gene: TRBV10-3; CDR3aa: CAIRTSGSGEQYF
len: 16; j_gene: TRBJ2-5; d_gene: TRBD2; v_gene: TRBV29-1; CDR3aa: CSVEIRLAGVWETQYF
len: 13; j_gene: TRBJ2-7; d_gene: TRBD2; v_gene: TRBV29-1; CDR3aa: CSAIQSAGGGQYF
len: 10; j_gene: TRBJ2-5; d_gene: -; v_gene: TRBV20-1; CDR3aa: CSADLETQYF
len: 13; j_gene: TRBJ1-5; d_gene: -; v_gene: TRBV2; CDR3aa: CASGRDFNQPQHF
len: 13; j_gene: TRBJ1-2; d_gene: -; v_gene: TRBV28; CDR3aa: CASKPGSPDGYTF
len: 14; j_gene: TRBJ1-3; d_gene: -; v_gene: TRBV10-3; CDR3aa: CAAGTPLSGNTIYF
len: 12; j_gene: TRBJ1-1; d_gene: -; v_gene: TRBV11-3; CDR3aa: CASRRAGTEAFF
len: 19; j_gene: TRBJ2-1; d_gene: TRBD2; v_gene: TRBV5-6; CDR3aa: CASSFSISGARRLINEQFF
len: 13; j_gene: TRBJ1-5; d_gene: -; v_gene: TRBV15; CDR3aa: CATSRELGQPQHF
len: 14; j_gene: TRBJ2-7; d_gene: -; v_gene: TRBV2; CDR3aa: CASKGESRSYEQYF
len: 14; j_gene: TRBJ2-3; d_gene: -; v_gene: TRBV18; CDR3aa: CASSPIQGRDTQYF
len: 18; j_gene: TRBJ2-1; d_gene: TRBD1; v_gene: TRBV27; CDR3aa: CASSRTGGPPVSYNEQFF
len: 14; j_gene: TRBJ1-2; d_gene: -; v_gene: TRBV6-6; CDR3aa: CASSFDGANYGYTF
len: 13; j_gene: TRBJ2-2; d_gene: -; v_gene: TRBV29-1; CDR3aa: CSVETINTGELFF
len: 11; j_gene: TRBJ2-7; d_gene: -; v_gene: TRBV2; CDR3aa: CASRASYEQYF
len: 14; j_gene: TRBJ1-1; d_gene: -; v_gene: TRBV7-9; CDR3aa: CASSPQVFDTEAFF
len: 12; j_gene: TRBJ2-7; d_gene: TRBD2; v_gene: TRBV29-1; CDR3aa: CSVVREGYEQYF
len: 13; j_gene: TRBJ1-1; d_gene: -; v_gene: TRBV29-1; CDR3aa: CSTTDSLNTEAFF
len: 13; j_gene: TRBJ1-2; d_gene: -; v_gene: TRBV6-5; CDR3aa: CASSYSYGYGYTF
len: 14; j_gene: TRBJ2-2; d_gene: -; v_gene: TRBV5-1; CDR3aa: CASRGDTNTGELFF
len: 13; j_gene: TRBJ2-1; d_gene: TRBD2; v_gene: TRBV6-5; CDR3aa: CASSYWEGNEQFF